The rows below give T cell receptor beta chains drawn from one sample of a study of blood T cell repertoires in COVID-19. TCRdb keeps only in-frame clones here, not all; method: immunoSEQ multiplex PCR. This table holds about 400,000 clones, roughly 91% found once. Sequences were obtained from peripheral blood. The receptors shown here come from a woman younger than 45 with acute or convalescent COVID-19. The conserved cysteine and the conserved F or W are not part of the CDR3 here. D genes are given only for firm matches.

V gene	D gene	J gene	CDR3 protein
TRBV3-1/TRBV3-2	.	TRBJ1-6	ASSQAGYNSPLH
TRBV2	.	TRBJ1-2	ASRTGQIGGYT
TRBV4-2	.	TRBJ2-1	ASSRTVLGDEQF
TRBV5-1	.	TRBJ1-1	ASSLRGGFDTEAF
TRBV19	.	TRBJ2-7	ASSKGGRDEQY
TRBV5-1	TRBD1	TRBJ2-7	ASSSRTGGEQY
TRBV28	TRBD1	TRBJ1-1	ASEDRDRKAF
TRBV2	.	TRBJ1-2	ASSEPGLPGGYT
TRBV24-1	TRBD1	TRBJ1-5	ATSDRGGQGNNQPQH
TRBV7-8	TRBD2	TRBJ2-3	ASSFSGRGGFTDTQY